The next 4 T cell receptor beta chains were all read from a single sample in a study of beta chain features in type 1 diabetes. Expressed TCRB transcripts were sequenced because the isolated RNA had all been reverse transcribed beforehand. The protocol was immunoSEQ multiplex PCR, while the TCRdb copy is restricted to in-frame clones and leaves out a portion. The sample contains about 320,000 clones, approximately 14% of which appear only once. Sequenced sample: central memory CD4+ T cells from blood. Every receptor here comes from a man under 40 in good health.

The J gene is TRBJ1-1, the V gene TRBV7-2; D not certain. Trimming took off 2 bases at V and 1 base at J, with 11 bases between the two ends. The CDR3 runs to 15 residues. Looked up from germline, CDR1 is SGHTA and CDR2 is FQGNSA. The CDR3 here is CASSLSFGRNTEAFF. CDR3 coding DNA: TGTGCCAGCAGCTTAAGTTTTGGACGGAACACTGAAGCTTTCTTT.

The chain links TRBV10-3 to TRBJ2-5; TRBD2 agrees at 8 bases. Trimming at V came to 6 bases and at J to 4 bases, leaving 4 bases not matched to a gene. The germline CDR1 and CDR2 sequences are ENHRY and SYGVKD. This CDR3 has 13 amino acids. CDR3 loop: CAIRSLAGETQYF. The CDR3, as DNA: TGTGCCATCAGGTCGCTAGCGGGAGAGACCCAGTACTTC.

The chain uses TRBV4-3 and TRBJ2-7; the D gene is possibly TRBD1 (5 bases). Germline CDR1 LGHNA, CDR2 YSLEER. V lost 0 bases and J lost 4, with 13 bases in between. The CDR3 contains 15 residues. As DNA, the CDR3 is TGCGCCAGCAGCCAAGAGGCGCAGGGTAGGTACGAGCAGTACTTC. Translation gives CASSQEAQGRYEQYF.

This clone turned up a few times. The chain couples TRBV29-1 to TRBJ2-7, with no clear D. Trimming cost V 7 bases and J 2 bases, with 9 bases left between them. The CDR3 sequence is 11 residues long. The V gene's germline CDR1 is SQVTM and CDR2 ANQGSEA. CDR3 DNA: TGCAGCGCCAGAAGGGCCTACGAGCAGTACTTC. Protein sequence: CSARRAYEQYF.